The 28 T cell receptor beta chains below were found in one sample sequenced in a study of post-analysis software for immune sequencing data. These TCRs' antigens remain unknown. The study's findings and limits: TRBV5-6, TRBV5-1 and TRBV20-1 belonged to a set of roughly five TRBV segments that were more frequent in patients than controls.

Every TCR beta cDNA library bore unique molecular identifiers. MiXCR, run by TCRdb on the PCR reads, gives a single entry per CDR3 protein. The sample has fewer than 850,000 distinct CDR3 sequences; less than 35% are singletons. Input material: blood. Receptors were obtained from a girl aged 5-17 years with multiple sclerosis.

J is TRBJ1-2 and V is TRBV28; D remains ambiguous. The V gene lost 4 bases and the J gene lost 9 bases, with 12 bases spanning the gap. Germline CDR1 and CDR2: MDHEN and SYDVKM. This CDR3 contains 12 residues. The CDR3 protein is CASSSRRDRYTF. The DNA for the CDR3 is TGTGCCAGCAGTTCCCGAAGAGATCGCTACACCTTC.

Only a few counts were recorded for this clonotype. CDR3 sequence: CASSLIDRGADQETQYF. CDR3 in DNA: TGTGCCAGCAGCTTAATTGATCGCGGGGCGGATCAAGAGACCCAGTACTTC. V gene TRBV7-9 combines with J gene TRBJ2-5, with D perhaps TRBD2 (6 bases). CDR1 is SEHNR and CDR2 is FQNEAQ in the germline V gene (reference sequence). The CDR3 consists of 17 residues. Between the trimmed V and J ends, which lost 2 bases and 2 bases, there was a span of 18 bases.

This chain uses TRBV7-8 with TRBJ2-6; D not resolved. The V and J ends lost 2 bases and 0 bases respectively, with 8 bases between them. Germline CDR1 reads SGHVS; CDR2 reads FQNEAQ. The CDR3 is made up of 16 amino acids. This CDR3 reads CASSLTSTSGANVLTF. The CDR3 DNA follows: TGTGCCAGCAGCTTAACGTCGACCTCTGGGGCCAACGTCCTGACTTTC.

The chain carries TRBV9 and TRBJ2-1; 8 nucleotides align to TRBD1. The CDR3 extends over 15 amino acids. The junction had 5 bases not matched to a gene; V was cut back by 4 bases and J by 2 bases. Germline V gene sequence: CDR1 SGDLS, CDR2 YYNGEE. CDR3 protein: CASSIGQGPYNEQFF. The CDR3 bases are TGTGCCAGCAGCATAGGACAGGGACCCTACAATGAGCAGTTCTTC.

The chain recombines TRBV4-1 with TRBJ2-1, with 8 bases fitting TRBD1. J was trimmed by 2 bases and V by 3 bases; bases with no gene match: 6. Germline CDR1 reads MGHRA; CDR2 reads YSYEKL. This CDR3 is 16 amino acids long. The CDR3 DNA reads as TGCGCCAGCAGCCATTTGACAGGGGATCCCTACAATGAGCAGTTCTTC. It yields the protein CASSHLTGDPYNEQFF.

This clonotype was seen a handful of times. The gene calls are TRBV21-1 and TRBJ2-7. TRBV21-1 is a pseudogene locus. This CDR3 is built from 10 residues. The CDR3: CASQPYEQYF. The CDR3 DNA sequence: TGTGCCAGCCAACCCTACGAGCAGTACTTC.

The gene calls are TRBV6-2 or TRBV6-3 and TRBJ1-2, with D unclear. The CDR3 contains 12 residues. The germline V gene encodes CDR1 MNHEY and CDR2 SVGEGT. With 6 bases removed from V and 4 bases from J, the gap between germline ends came to 9 bases. CDR3 residues: CASRRRAYGYTF. DNA for the CDR3: TGTGCCAGCAGAAGGAGGGCCTATGGCTACACCTTC.

The table lists this clonotype with a few counts. The chain couples TRBV6-2 or TRBV6-3 to TRBJ2-7; TRBD2 matches at 11 bases. The CDR3 is 15 residues long. The V gene's germline CDR1 is MNHEY and CDR2 SVGEGT. After removal of 5 bases from V and 0 bases from J, the junction contained 3 bases not matched to a gene. The CDR3 DNA sequence: TGTGCCAGCAGTCGACTAGCGGGGCGCTCCTACGAGCAGTACTTC. Residues: CASSRLAGRSYEQYF.

This clonotype was observed a few times. The chain uses TRBV7-9 and TRBJ1-2; tentatively, D is TRBD1 (5 bases). Germline assignment: CDR1 SEHNR and CDR2 FQNEAQ (reference sequence). CDR3 length: 15 amino acids. V lost 4 bases and J 3 bases, leaving 15 bases between the germline ends. Written as DNA, the CDR3 is TGTGCCAGCAGCTCGACGTCCGGGGCTGACTATGGCTACACCTTC. The encoded protein is CASSSTSGADYGYTF.

Turning to this clonotype: Its ends do not fully match the called genes, so a read error is possible. This rearrangement joins TRBV7-2 to TRBJ2-3; perhaps TRBD2 as D (5 bases). Germline values: CDR1 SGHTA, CDR2 FQGNSA. The length of the CDR3 is 15 residues. The CDR3: CASGLVVGGTDTQYF. The CDR3 coding sequence is TGTGCCAGCGGCTTAGTTGTGGGAGGCACAGATACGCAGTATTTT.

This clonotype has a handful of counts. The V call is TRBV5-1, the J call TRBJ2-4; 9 nucleotides align to TRBD1. With V trimmed by 7 bases and J by 5 bases, 7 bases remained unmatched. CDR3 length: 14 amino acids. CDR1 and CDR2 (germline): SGHRS, YFSETQ. The CDR3 loop is CASGQTGGENIQYF. In DNA, the CDR3 is TGCGCCAGCGGCCAGACAGGGGGAGAAAACATTCAGTACTTC.

The CDR3 DNA is TGCAGTGCTAGGGTGGGGACCGAGACTAACTATGGCTACACCTTC. Protein product: CSARVGTETNYGYTF. The gene calls are TRBV20-1 and TRBJ1-2, with D perhaps matching TRBD1 (5 bases). Trimming pared 3 bases from V and 0 bases from J, leaving 14 bases between. Per the germline V gene, CDR1 is DFQATT and CDR2 is SNEGSKA (reference sequence). The CDR3 contains 15 residues.

Only a few counts were recorded for this clonotype. This chain joins TRBV7-2 and TRBJ1-5; D unclear. Trimming pared 3 bases from V and 11 bases from J, leaving 17 bases between. The germline gives CDR1 SGHTA, CDR2 FQGNSA. This CDR3 region has 14 residues. CDR3 in DNA: TGTGCCAGCAGCTTCCTCCCTGGTTGGGAGGCCCAGCATTTT. The encoded protein is CASSFLPGWEAQHF.

J is TRBJ2-1 and V is TRBV4-3; no firm D call. V lost 0 bases to trimming and J lost 7 bases, with 13 bases between them. Germline V gene data show CDR1 as LGHNA and CDR2 as YSLEER. This CDR3 contains 15 residues. The CDR3 region is CASSQDLRPWNEQFF. DNA of the CDR3: TGCGCCAGCAGCCAAGATCTTCGTCCCTGGAATGAGCAGTTCTTC.

In this sample, this clonotype turned up many times. CDR3 nucleotide sequence: TGCAGTGCTACGTACAATAGCGGGAGGAACTACGAGCAGTACTTC. Translating it yields CSATYNSGRNYEQYF. The rearrangement joins TRBV20-1 to TRBJ2-7, with 10 bases identical to TRBD2. V lost 4 bases to trimming and J lost 3 bases; unmatched junction nucleotides: 9. This CDR3 contains 15 residues. Germline assignment: CDR1 DFQATT and CDR2 SNEGSKA (reference sequence).

This sequence joins TRBV7-2 and TRBJ2-3; D not resolved. V was pared by 1 base and J by 1 base, with 18 bases between. The germline gives CDR1 SGHTA, CDR2 FQGNSA. This CDR3 has 18 residues. CDR3 sequence (DNA): TGTGCCAGCAGCTTAGGGTCGTTTCGGCGGATGGGCACAGATACGCAGTATTTT. It translates to CASSLGSFRRMGTDTQYF.

The chain links TRBV7-2 to TRBJ2-7, with 9 bases fitting TRBD2. V trimming: 1 base; J trimming: 6 bases; junction bases outside the gene matches: 1. Per the germline V gene, CDR1 is SGHTA and CDR2 is FQGNSA. CDR3 length equals 13 residues. Here the CDR3 reads CTSSLVSGGEQYF. DNA of the CDR3: TGTACCAGCAGCTTAGTTAGCGGGGGCGAGCAGTACTTC.

V gene TRBV4-2 combines with J gene TRBJ1-5; no firm D call. The CDR3 covers 13 residues. Germline V gives CDR1 LGHNA, CDR2 YNFKEQ. The V and J ends lost 1 base and 5 bases respectively, with 6 bases between them. The CDR3 loop is CASSQGWDQPQHF. CDR3 nucleotide sequence: TGTGCCAGCAGCCAAGGTTGGGATCAGCCCCAGCATTTT.

CDR3: CASSPRTGIGYTF. The DNA of the CDR3 is TGTGCCAGCAGCCCCCGGACAGGGATCGGCTACACCTTC. The chain joins TRBV12-3 or TRBV12-4 to TRBJ1-2; 8 bases match TRBD1. CDR3 size: 13 residues. J lost 8 bases, V lost 6 bases, and 8 bases had no gene match.

This clonotype was counted only a few times. This sequence joins TRBV4-1 and TRBJ2-1; TRBD1 might be the D (5 bases). From germline, CDR1 is MGHRA and CDR2 YSYEKL. CDR3 length equals 17 residues. V gave up 0 bases and J gave up 10 bases, with 22 bases separating them. The CDR3 DNA reads as TGCGCCAGCAGCCAAGATGAGGCGTACCAAGGGGCGCGCGAGCAGTTCTTC. Amino acid sequence: CASSQDEAYQGAREQFF.

This clonotype was seen repeatedly, ten times or more. V is TRBV27 and J is TRBJ2-7; D gene ambiguous. Germline CDR1 is MNHEY and CDR2 is SMNVEV (reference sequence). Trimming took 3 bases from V and 0 from J, leaving 9 bases between them. There are 14 residues in the CDR3. The CDR3 nucleotides read TGTGCCAGCAGTTTCGAAGGGCCCTCCTACGAGCAGTACTTC. Translation gives CASSFEGPSYEQYF.

A remark on this clonotype: A clone one base away is much larger, so this may be a read error. The chain is built from TRBV5-5 and TRBJ2-5, with D unresolved. Germline V gene data show CDR1 as SGHKS and CDR2 as YYEKEE (reference sequence). The CDR3 totals 14 residues. The V end was cut by 0 bases, the J end by 3 bases, with 9 bases between. For the CDR3, the DNA is TGTGCCAGCAGCTTGGCGAGGTCGGAAGAGACCCAGTACTTC. It is translated as CASSLARSEETQYF.

The chain uses TRBV29-1 and TRBJ2-1; 10 bases match TRBD1. This CDR3 is built from 13 residues. Germline CDR1 is SQVTM and CDR2 is ANQGSEA. V dropped 7 bases and J dropped 3; count of bases not matched to a gene: 3. The CDR3 reads CSGGQGFYNEQFF. CDR3 nucleotides: TGCAGCGGGGGACAGGGGTTCTACAATGAGCAGTTCTTC.

The chain joins TRBV20-1 to TRBJ1-5, with D perhaps TRBD1 (5 bases). The V end was cut by 3 bases, the J end by 4 bases, with 13 bases between. The CDR3 extends over 14 amino acids. Germline CDR1 and CDR2: DFQATT and SNEGSKA (reference sequence). The CDR3 region has the DNA TGCAGTGCTAGTGACAGCAATACTAATCAGCCCCAGCATTTT. Amino acids: CSASDSNTNQPQHF.

This clonotype has a handful of counts. The chain uses TRBV6-2 or TRBV6-3 and TRBJ1-1; a possible D gene is TRBD1 (6 bases). V was clipped by 6 bases and J by 3 bases, with 8 bases between them. The CDR3 has 12 residues. In germline, CDR1 is MNHEY, CDR2 SVGEGT. Here the CDR3 reads CASSGQHTEAFF. The CDR3 DNA reads TGTGCCAGCAGCGGACAGCACACTGAAGCTTTCTTT.

The gene calls are TRBV4-1 and TRBJ1-5; D is unresolved. Trimming stripped 0 bases from V and 3 bases from J, with 15 bases between. The CDR3 length is 17 residues. Germline V CDR1 and CDR2: MGHRA, YSYEKL. In DNA form, the CDR3 reads TGCGCCAGCAGCCAAGAATCATGGCAGGCAGTCAATCAGCCCCAGCATTTT. This gives the protein CASSQESWQAVNQPQHF.

This clonotype was picked up a small number of times. This rearrangement joins TRBV5-1 to TRBJ2-1; 8 bases are shared with TRBD2. Germline V gene lookup returns CDR1 SGHRS and CDR2 YFSETQ. The CDR3 runs 17 residues. V was pared by 4 bases and J by 6 bases, with 15 bases of the junction left unmatched. The CDR3 DNA follows: TGCGCCAGCAGCCCGGGGGGGTTAGCGGGGAGCACCAATGAGCAGTTCTTC. Residues: CASSPGGLAGSTNEQFF.

V usage is TRBV12-3 or TRBV12-4 and J usage is TRBJ1-4; TRBD1 is a possible D gene (6 bases). Trimming left V 5 bases short and J 0 bases short, with 16 bases between. This CDR3 contains 17 residues. The CDR3 loop is CASSPRGAETTNEKLFF. As DNA, the CDR3 is TGTGCCAGCAGTCCCCGGGGGGCGGAAACAACTAATGAAAAACTGTTTTTT.